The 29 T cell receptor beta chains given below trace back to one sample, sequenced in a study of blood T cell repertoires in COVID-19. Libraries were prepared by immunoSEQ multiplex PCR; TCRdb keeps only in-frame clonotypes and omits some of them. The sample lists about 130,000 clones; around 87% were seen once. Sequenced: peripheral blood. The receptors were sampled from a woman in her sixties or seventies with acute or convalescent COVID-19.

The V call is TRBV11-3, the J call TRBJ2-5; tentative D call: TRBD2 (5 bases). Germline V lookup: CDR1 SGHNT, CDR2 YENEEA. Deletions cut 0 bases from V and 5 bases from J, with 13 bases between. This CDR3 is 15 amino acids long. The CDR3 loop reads CASSLDGSRRETQYF. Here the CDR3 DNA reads TGTGCCAGCAGCTTAGATGGGAGCAGGAGGGAGACCCAGTACTTC.

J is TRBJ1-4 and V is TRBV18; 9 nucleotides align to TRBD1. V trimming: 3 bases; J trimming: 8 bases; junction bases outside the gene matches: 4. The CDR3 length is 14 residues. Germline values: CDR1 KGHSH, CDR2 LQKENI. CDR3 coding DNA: TGTGCCAGCTCACCCGGACAGGGGTGGGAAAAACTGTTTTTT. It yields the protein CASSPGQGWEKLFF.

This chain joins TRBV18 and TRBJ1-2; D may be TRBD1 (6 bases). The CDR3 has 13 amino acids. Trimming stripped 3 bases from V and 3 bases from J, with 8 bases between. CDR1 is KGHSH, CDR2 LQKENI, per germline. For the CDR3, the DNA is TGTGCCAGCTCACCGGCAGGGGACTATGGCTACACCTTC. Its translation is CASSPAGDYGYTF.

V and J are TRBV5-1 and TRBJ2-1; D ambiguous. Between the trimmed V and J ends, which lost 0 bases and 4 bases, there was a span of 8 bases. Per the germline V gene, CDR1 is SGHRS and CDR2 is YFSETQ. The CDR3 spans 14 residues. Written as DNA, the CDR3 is TGCGCCAGCAGCTTGGATACAGCATACAATGAGCAGTTCTTC. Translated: CASSLDTAYNEQFF.

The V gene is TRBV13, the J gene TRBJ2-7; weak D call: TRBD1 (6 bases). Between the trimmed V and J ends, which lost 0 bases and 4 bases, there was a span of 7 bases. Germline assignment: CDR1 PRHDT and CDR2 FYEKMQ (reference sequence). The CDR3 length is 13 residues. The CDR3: CASSLGRGYEQYF. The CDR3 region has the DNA TGTGCCAGCAGCTTAGGCAGGGGATACGAGCAGTACTTC.

For the CDR3, the DNA is TGTGCCAGCAGCTTAGAGGGCAGGGGGAGCACAGATACGCAGTATTTT. This codes for CASSLEGRGSTDTQYF. The chain carries TRBV11-2 and TRBJ2-3; 7 bases line up with TRBD1. The V and J ends lost 0 bases and 0 bases, in that order; junction bases with no gene match: 3. Germline V lookup: CDR1 SGHAT, CDR2 FQNNGV. The CDR3 is 16 amino acids. Using reference TRBV11-2 and TRBJ2-3 for the parts outside the CDR3, the full variable domain is EAGVAQSPRYKIIEKRQSVAFWCNPISGHATLYWYQQILGQGPKLLIQFQNNGVVDDSQLPKDRFSAERLKGVDSTLKIQPAKLEDSAVYLCASSLEGRGSTDTQYFGPGTRLTVL.

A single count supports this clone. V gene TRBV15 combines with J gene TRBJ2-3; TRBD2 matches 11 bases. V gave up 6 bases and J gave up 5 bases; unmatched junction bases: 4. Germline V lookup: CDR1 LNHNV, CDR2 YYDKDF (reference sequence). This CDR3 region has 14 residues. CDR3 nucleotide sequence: TGTGCCACCAGTTCCGGACTAGCGGGAGATACGCAGTATTTT. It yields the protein CATSSGLAGDTQYF.

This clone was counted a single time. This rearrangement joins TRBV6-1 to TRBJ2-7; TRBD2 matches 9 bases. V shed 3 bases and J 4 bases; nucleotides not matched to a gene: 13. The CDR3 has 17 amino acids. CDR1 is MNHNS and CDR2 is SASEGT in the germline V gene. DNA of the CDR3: TGTGCCAGCAGTGACAGTTTGGCGGGAGGGTCGAATTACGAGCAGTACTTC. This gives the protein CASSDSLAGGSNYEQYF.

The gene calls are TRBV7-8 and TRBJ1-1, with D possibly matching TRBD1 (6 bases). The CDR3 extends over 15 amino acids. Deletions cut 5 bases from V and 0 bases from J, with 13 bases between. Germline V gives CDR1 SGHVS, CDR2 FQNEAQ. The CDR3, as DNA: TGTGCCAGCAGCCAGAGTCAGGGGTTGAACACTGAAGCTTTCTTT. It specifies CASSQSQGLNTEAFF.

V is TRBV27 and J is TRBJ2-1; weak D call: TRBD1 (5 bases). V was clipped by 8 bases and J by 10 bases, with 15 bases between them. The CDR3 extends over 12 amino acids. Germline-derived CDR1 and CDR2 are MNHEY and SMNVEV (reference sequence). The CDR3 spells CASGTLGAEQFF. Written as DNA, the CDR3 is TGTGCCAGCGGAACCTTAGGGGCAGAGCAGTTCTTC.

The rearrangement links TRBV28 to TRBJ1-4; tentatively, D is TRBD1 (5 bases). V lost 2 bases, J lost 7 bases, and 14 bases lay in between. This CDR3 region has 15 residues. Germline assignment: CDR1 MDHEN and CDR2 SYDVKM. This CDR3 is CASSLPGRRGEKLFF. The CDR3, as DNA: TGTGCCAGCAGTTTACCGGGACGGCGGGGTGAAAAACTGTTTTTT.

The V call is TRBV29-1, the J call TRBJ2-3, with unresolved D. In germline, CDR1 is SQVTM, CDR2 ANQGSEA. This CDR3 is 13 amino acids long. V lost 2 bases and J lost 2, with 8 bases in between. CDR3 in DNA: TGCAGCGTTGAAAGTACATACACAGATACGCAGTATTTT. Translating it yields CSVESTYTDTQYF.

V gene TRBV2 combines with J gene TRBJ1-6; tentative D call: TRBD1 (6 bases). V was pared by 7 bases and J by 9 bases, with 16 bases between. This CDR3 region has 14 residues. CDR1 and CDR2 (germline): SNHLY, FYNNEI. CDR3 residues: CASIEERDISPLHF. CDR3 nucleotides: TGTGCCAGCATTGAGGAACGGGACATTTCACCCCTCCACTTT. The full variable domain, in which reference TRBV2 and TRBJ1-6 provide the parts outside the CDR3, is EPEVTQTPSHQVTQMGQEVILRCVPISNHLYFYWYRQILGQKVEFLVSFYNNEISEKSEIFDDQFSVERPDGSNFTLKIRSTKLEDSAMYFCASIEERDISPLHFGNGTRLTVT.

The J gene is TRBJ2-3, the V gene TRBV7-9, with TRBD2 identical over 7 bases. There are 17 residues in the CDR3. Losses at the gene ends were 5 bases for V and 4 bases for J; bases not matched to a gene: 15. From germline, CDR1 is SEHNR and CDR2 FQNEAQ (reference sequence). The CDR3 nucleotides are TGTGCCAGCAGCGGTACTTATAGGACTAGAGCGGCAGATACGCAGTATTTT. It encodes CASSGTYRTRAADTQYF.

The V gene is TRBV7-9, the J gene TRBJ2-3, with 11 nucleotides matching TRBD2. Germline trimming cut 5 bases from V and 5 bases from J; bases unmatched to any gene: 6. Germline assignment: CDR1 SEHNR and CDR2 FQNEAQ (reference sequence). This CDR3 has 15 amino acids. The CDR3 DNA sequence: TGTGCCAGCAGCATACTAGCGGGAGCGGGAGATACGCAGTATTTT. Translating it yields CASSILAGAGDTQYF.

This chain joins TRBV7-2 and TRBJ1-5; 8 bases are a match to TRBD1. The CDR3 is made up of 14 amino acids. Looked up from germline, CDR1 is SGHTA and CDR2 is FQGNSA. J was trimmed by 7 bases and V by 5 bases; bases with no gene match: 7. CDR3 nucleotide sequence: TGTGCCAGCAGCGATGGGACAGGCAGGCAGCCCCAGCATTTT. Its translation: CASSDGTGRQPQHF.

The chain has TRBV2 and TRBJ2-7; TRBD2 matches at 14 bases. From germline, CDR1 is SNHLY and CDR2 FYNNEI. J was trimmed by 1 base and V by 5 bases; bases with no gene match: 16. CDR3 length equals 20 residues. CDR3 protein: CASSSTLHGTSGSPSYEQYF. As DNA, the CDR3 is TGTGCCAGCAGTTCGACCCTCCACGGGACTAGCGGGAGTCCGTCCTACGAGCAGTACTTC.

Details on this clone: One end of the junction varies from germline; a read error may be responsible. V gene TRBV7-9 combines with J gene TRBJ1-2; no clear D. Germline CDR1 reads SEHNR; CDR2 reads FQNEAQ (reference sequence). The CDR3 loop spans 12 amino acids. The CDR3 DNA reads TGTGCCAGCAGCCCACTGATCGGGAGCGGGGACTTC. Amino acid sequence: CASSPLIGSGDF.

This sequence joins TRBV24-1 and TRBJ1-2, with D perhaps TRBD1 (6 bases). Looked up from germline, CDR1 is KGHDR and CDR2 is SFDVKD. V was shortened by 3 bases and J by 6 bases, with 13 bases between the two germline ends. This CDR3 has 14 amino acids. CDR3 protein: CATSDTTGIHGYTF. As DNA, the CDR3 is TGTGCCACCAGTGATACCACAGGGATTCATGGCTACACCTTC.

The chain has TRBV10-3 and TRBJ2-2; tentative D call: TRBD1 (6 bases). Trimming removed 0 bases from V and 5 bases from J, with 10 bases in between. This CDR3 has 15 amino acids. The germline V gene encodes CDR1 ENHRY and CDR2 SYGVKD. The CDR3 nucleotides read TGTGCCATCAGTGAGTCGCTAGGGGGTACCGGGGAGCTGTTTTTT. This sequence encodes CAISESLGGTGELFF.

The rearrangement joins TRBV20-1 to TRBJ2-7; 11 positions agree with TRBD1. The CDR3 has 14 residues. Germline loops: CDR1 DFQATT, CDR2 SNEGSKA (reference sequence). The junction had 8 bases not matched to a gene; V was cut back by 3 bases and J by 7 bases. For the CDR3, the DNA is TGCAGTGCTAGTATCGGACAGGGGGCGCGAGAGCAGTACTTC. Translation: CSASIGQGAREQYF.

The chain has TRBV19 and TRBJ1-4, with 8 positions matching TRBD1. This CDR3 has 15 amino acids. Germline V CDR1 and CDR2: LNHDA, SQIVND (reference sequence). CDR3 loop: CAISAMGQANEKLFF. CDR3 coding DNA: TGTGCGATATCGGCCATGGGACAGGCGAATGAAAAACTGTTTTTT.

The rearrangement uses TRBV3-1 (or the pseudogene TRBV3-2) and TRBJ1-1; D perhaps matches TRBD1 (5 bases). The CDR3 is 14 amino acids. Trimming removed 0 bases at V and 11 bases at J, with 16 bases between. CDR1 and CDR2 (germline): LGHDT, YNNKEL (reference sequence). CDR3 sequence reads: CASSQDMRGGDAFF. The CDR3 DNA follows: TGTGCCAGCAGCCAAGATATGAGGGGAGGGGATGCTTTCTTT.

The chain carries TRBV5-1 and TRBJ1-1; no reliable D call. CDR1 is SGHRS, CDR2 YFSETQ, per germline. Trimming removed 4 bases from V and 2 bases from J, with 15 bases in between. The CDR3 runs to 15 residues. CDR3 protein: CASSANTHLNTEAFF. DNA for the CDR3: TGCGCCAGCAGCGCCAACACACATCTCAACACTGAAGCTTTCTTT.

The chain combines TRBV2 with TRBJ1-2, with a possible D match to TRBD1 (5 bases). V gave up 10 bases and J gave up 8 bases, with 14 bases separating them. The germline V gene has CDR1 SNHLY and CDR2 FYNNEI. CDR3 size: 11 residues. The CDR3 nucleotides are TGTGCCAACGCCATGGGGCTAGGCTACACCTTC. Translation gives CANAMGLGYTF.

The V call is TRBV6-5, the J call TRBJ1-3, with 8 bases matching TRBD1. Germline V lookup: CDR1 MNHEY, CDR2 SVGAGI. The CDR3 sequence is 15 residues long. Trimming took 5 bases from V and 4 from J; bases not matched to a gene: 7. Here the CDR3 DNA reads TGTGCCAGCAGTCCAGACTCAGGGGGCGGAAACACCATATATTTT. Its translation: CASSPDSGGGNTIYF.

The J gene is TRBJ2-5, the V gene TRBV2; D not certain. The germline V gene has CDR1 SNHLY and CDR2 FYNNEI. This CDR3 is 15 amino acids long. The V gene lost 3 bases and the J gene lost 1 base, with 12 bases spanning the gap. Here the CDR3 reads CASSEIRTAQETQYF. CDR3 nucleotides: TGTGCCAGCAGTGAGATTCGTACAGCCCAAGAGACCCAGTACTTC.

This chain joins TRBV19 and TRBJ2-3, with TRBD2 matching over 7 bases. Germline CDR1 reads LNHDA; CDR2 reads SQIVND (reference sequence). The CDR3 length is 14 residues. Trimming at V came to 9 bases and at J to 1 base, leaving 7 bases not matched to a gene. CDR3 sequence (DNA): TGTGCCAGCACCGAGGGAGGGGGCACAGATACGCAGTATTTT. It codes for CASTEGGGTDTQYF.

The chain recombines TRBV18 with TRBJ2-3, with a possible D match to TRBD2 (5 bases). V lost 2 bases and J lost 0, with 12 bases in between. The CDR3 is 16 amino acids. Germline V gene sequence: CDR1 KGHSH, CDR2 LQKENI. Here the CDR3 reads CASSPEGSRSTDTQYF. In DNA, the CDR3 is TGTGCCAGCTCACCAGAGGGCAGCCGGAGCACAGATACGCAGTATTTT.